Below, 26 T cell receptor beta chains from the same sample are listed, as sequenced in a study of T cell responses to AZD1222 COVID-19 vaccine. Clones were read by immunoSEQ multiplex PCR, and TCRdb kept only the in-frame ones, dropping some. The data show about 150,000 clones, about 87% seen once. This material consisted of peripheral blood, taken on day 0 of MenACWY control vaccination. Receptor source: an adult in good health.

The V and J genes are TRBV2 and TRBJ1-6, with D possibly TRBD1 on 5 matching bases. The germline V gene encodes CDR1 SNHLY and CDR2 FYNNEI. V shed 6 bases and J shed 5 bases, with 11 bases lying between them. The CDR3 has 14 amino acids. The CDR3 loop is CASRKGRDNSPLHF. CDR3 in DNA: TGTGCCAGCAGAAAGGGGAGGGATAATTCACCCCTCCACTTT.

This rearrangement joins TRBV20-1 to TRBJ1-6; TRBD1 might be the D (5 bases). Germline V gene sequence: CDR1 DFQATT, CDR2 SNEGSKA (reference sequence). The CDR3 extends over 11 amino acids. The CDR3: CRAGANSPLHF. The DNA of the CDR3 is TGCAGGGCTGGGGCCAATTCACCCCTCCACTTT.

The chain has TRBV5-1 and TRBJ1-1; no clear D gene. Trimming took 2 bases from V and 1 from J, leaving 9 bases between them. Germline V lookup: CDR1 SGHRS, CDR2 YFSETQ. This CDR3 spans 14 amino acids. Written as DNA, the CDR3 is TGCGCCAGCAGCTTCCAGGAGCCGAACACTGAAGCTTTCTTT. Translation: CASSFQEPNTEAFF.

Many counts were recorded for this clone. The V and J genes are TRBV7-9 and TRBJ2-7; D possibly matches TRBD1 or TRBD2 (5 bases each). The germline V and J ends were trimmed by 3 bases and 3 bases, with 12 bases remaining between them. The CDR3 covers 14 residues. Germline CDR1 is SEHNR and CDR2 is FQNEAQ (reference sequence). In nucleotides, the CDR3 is TGTGCCAGCAGCTTTAACCCAGGGAGCTACGAGCAGTACTTC. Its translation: CASSFNPGSYEQYF.

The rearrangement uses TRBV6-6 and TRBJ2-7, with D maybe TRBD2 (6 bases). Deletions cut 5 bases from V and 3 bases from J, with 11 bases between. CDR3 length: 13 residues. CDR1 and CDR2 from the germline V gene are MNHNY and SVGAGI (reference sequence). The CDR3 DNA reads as TGTGCCAGCAGTCTCGCCGGGGGCTACGAGCAGTACTTC. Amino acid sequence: CASSLAGGYEQYF.

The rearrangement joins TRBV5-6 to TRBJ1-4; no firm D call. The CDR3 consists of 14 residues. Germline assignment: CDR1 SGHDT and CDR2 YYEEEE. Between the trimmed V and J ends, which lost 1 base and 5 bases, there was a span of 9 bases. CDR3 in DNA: TGTGCCAGCAGCTTGCAAGGGTTGAATGAAAAACTGTTTTTT. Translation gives CASSLQGLNEKLFF.

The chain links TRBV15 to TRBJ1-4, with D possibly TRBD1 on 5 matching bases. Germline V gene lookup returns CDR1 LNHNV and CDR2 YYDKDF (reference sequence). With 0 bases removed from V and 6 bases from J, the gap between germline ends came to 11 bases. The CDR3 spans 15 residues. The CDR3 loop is CATSRDGRGDEKLFF. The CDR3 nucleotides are TGTGCCACCAGCAGAGATGGGCGGGGGGATGAAAAACTGTTTTTT.

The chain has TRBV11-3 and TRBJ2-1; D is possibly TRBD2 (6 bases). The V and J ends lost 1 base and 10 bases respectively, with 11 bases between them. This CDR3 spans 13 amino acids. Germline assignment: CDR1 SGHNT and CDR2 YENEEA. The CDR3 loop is CASSLVWGGEQFF. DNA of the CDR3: TGTGCCAGCAGCTTAGTCTGGGGAGGCGAGCAGTTCTTC.

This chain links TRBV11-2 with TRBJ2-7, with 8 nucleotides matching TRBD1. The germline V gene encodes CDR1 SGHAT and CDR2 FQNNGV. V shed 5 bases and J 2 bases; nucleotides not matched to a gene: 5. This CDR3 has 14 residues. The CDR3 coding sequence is TGTGCCAGCAGCCTAGCACAGGGGGCCTACGAGCAGTACTTC. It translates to CASSLAQGAYEQYF.

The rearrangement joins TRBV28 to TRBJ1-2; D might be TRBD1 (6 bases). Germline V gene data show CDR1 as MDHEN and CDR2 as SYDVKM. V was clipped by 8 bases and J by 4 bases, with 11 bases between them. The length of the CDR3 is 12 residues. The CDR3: CASGTGIYGYTF. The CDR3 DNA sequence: TGTGCCAGCGGCACAGGGATCTATGGCTACACCTTC.

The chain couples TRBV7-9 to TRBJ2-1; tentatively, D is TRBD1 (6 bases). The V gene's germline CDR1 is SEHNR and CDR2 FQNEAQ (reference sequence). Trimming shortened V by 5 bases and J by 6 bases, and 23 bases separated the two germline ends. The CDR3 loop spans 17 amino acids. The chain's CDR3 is CASSNGAGDPDRNEQFF. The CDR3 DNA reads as TGTGCCAGCAGCAACGGGGCAGGGGACCCCGACCGCAATGAGCAGTTCTTC.

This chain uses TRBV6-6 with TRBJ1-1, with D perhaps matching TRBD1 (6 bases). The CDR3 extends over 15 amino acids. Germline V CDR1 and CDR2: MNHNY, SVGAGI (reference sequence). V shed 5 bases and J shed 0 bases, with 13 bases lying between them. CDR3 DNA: TGTGCCAGCAGTCAGAATCAGGGGTTGAACACTGAAGCTTTCTTT. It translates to CASSQNQGLNTEAFF.

CDR3 nucleotides: TGTGCCAGCAGCTCCGGGACTAGCGGGGGAATTGAGCAGTACTTC. Translating gives CASSSGTSGGIEQYF. This chain links TRBV9 with TRBJ2-7; the match to TRBD2 covers 14 bases. This CDR3 comprises 15 residues. The V gene's germline CDR1 is SGDLS and CDR2 YYNGEE. Losses at the gene ends were 4 bases for V and 7 bases for J; bases not matched to a gene: 7.

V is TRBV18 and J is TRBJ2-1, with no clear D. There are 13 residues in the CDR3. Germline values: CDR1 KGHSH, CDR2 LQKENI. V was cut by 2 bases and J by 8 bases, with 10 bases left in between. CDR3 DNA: TGTGCCAGCTCACCAAGGAGCAACGATGAGCAGTTCTTC. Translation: CASSPRSNDEQFF.

The CDR3 nucleotides are TGTGCCACCAGCAGAGCGTTGATAGGAAACACCATATATTTT. Protein: CATSRALIGNTIYF. J is TRBJ1-3 and V is TRBV15; D gene uncertain. Trimming stripped 1 base from V and 4 bases from J, with 8 bases between. Per the germline V gene, CDR1 is LNHNV and CDR2 is YYDKDF (reference sequence). CDR3 size: 14 residues.

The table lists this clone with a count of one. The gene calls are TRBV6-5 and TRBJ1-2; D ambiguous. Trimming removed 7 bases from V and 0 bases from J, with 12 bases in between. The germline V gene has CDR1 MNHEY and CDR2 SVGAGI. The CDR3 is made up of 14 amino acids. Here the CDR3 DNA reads TGTGCCAGCACCCCGGGCAGCACTAACTATGGCTACACCTTC. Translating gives CASTPGSTNYGYTF.

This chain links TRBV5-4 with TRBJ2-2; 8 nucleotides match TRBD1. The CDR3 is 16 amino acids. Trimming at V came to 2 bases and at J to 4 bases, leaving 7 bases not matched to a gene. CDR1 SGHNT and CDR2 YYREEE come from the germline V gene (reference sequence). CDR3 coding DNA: TGTGCCAGCAGCTTTTATGGACAGGGAGGCACCGGGGAGCTGTTTTTT. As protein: CASSFYGQGGTGELFF.

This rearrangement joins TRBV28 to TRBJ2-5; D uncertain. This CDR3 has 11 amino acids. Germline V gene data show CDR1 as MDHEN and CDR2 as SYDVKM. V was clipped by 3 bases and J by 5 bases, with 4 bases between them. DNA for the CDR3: TGTGCCAGCAGTTTTTATGAGACCCAGTACTTC. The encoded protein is CASSFYETQYF. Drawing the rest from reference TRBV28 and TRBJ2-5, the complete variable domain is DVKVTQSSRYLVKRTGEKVFLECVQDMDHENMFWYRQDPGLGLRLIYFSYDVKMKEKGDIPEGYSVSREKKERFSLILESASTNQTSMYLCASSFYETQYFGPGTRLLVL.

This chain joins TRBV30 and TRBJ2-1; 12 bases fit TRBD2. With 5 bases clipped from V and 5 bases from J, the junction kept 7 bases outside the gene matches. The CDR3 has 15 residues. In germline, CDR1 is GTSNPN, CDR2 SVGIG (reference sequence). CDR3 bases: TGTGCCTGGTACCTAGCGGGAGGGCCGGACAATGAGCAGTTCTTC. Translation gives CAWYLAGGPDNEQFF.

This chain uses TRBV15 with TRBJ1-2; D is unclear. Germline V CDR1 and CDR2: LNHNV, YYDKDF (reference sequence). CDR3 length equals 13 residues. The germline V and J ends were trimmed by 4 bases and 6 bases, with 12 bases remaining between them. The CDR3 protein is CATSTLRNDGYTF. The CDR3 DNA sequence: TGTGCCACCAGCACCCTGAGGAACGATGGCTACACCTTC.

DNA of the CDR3: TGTGCCAGCCGGTTTAATGGAAACACCATATATTTT. Residues: CASRFNGNTIYF. V gene TRBV12-3 or TRBV12-4 combines with J gene TRBJ1-3; D gene unclear. V was trimmed by 8 bases and J by 3 bases, leaving 8 bases between them. The CDR3 is 12 amino acids.

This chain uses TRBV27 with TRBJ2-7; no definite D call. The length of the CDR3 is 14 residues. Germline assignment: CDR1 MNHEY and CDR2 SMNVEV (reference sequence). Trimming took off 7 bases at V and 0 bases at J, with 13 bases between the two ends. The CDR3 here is CASTSPWPSYEQYF. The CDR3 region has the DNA TGTGCCAGCACCTCCCCGTGGCCCTCCTACGAGCAGTACTTC.

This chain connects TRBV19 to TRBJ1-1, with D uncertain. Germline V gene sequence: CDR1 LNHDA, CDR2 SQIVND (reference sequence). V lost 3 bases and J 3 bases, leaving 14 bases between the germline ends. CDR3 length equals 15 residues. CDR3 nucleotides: TGTGCCAGTAGTATCTACAGCTCCACACACACTGAAGCTTTCTTT. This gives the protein CASSIYSSTHTEAFF.

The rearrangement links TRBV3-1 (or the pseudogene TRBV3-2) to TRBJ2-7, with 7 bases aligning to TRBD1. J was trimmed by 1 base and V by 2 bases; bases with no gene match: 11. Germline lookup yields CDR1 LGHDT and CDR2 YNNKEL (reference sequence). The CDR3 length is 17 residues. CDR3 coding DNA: TGTGCCAGCAGCCAAACCCACGGCCTGGACAGGTCCTACGAGCAGTACTTC. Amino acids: CASSQTHGLDRSYEQYF.

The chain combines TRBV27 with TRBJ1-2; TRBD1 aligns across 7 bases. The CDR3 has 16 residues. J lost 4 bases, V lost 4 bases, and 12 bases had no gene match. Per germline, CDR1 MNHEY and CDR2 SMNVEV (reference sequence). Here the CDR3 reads CASSSLKQGPGYGYTF. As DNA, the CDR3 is TGTGCCAGCAGTTCCCTCAAACAGGGGCCGGGCTATGGCTACACCTTC.

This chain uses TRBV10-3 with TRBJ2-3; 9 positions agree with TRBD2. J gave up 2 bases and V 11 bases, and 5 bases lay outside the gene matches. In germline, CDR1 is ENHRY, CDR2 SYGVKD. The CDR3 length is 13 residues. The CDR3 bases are TGTGCCTCGACTAGCGGTCTCACAGATACGCAGTATTTT. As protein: CASTSGLTDTQYF.